These 5 T cell receptor beta chains were all obtained from the same sample, sequenced in a study of identifying expanded T cells in peripheral blood. Repertoires were generated with immunoSEQ multiplex PCR, while TCRdb's copy carries only in-frame clones and drops some. The repertoire includes about 100,000 clones, approximately 89% of them detected once, and 5.5% to 6.5% sits in the top ten. Input material: blood. The receptors shown here come from a person aged 18 to 75 in good health.

V is TRBV11-3 and J is TRBJ2-7, with TRBD1 identical over 9 bases. With 5 bases clipped from V and 9 bases from J, the junction kept 5 bases outside the gene matches. The CDR3 has 12 amino acids. Germline V gives CDR1 SGHNT, CDR2 YENEEA. CDR3 residues: CASSEGQGRQYF. The CDR3 DNA reads TGTGCCAGCAGCGAGGGACAGGGAAGGCAGTACTTC.

Only one count was recorded for this clone. V usage is TRBV30 and J usage is TRBJ2-1, with D tentatively TRBD1 (7 bases). The CDR3 sequence is 14 residues long. V shed 1 base and J shed 7 bases, with 14 bases lying between them. Germline V gene sequence: CDR1 GTSNPN, CDR2 SVGIG (reference sequence). The CDR3 DNA reads as TGTGCCTGGAGTGGTCTCAGGGGGGTTAATGAGCAGTTCTTC. Amino acids: CAWSGLRGVNEQFF.

This clone showed up just once. The chain combines TRBV19 with TRBJ1-1, with a weak D call TRBD1 (5 bases). CDR3 size: 16 residues. Germline loops: CDR1 LNHDA, CDR2 SQIVND (reference sequence). The V and J ends lost 7 bases and 0 bases respectively, with 18 bases between them. The DNA for the CDR3 is TGTGCCAGTAATCAGAGGACACCCCAGATGAACACTGAAGCTTTCTTT. This codes for CASNQRTPQMNTEAFF.

This chain links TRBV7-9 with TRBJ2-5; D not resolved. CDR1 and CDR2 from the germline V gene are SEHNR and FQNEAQ (reference sequence). CDR3 length: 13 amino acids. Trimming took 8 bases from V and 3 from J, leaving 13 bases between them. DNA for the CDR3: TGTGCCAGCGACCCGGCATCCAAAGAGACCCAGTACTTC. It yields the protein CASDPASKETQYF.

The chain carries TRBV7-2 and TRBJ2-3, with TRBD1 as a possible D gene (6 bases). The germline V gene encodes CDR1 SGHTA and CDR2 FQGNSA. This CDR3 contains 12 residues. Trimming pared 5 bases from V and 3 bases from J, leaving 6 bases between. The CDR3, as DNA: TGTGCCAGCAGCCAGGGGACAGATACGCAGTATTTT. This translates into CASSQGTDTQYF.